Listed here are 16 T cell receptor beta chains from one sample, sequenced in a study of chemoradiotherapy in HPV16-positive cancers. Data came from immunoSEQ multiplex PCR; TCRdb stores just in-frame clones and leaves some out. The sample contains 40,000 to 60,000 clones, around 90% of which appear only once. The sequences come from blood, collected from a patient who underwent chemoradiotherapy. The origin of the receptors is a human donor with HPV-associated anogenital cancer.

This chain joins TRBV9 and TRBJ1-2, with TRBD1 as a possible D gene (5 bases). The CDR3 consists of 15 residues. Trimming shortened V by 0 bases and J by 6 bases, and 15 bases separated the two germline ends. Germline assignment: CDR1 SGDLS and CDR2 YYNGEE. The CDR3 DNA sequence: TGTGCCAGCAGCGTAGCTCTGTCAGGGCGTCATGGCTACACCTTC. This codes for CASSVALSGRHGYTF.

The rearrangement joins TRBV7-9 to TRBJ2-5, with a weak D call TRBD2 (5 bases). The CDR3 runs 12 residues. CDR1 is SEHNR, CDR2 FQNEAQ, per germline (reference sequence). V dropped 5 bases and J dropped 2 bases, with 6 bases sitting between them. The chain's CDR3 is CASSRTQETQYF. The DNA for the CDR3 is TGTGCCAGCAGCCGGACTCAAGAGACCCAGTACTTC.

In its sample, this clone is medium-sized. CDR3 nucleotides: TGTGCCAGCAGCTTTAAGGGGTTCGGAGCTGGAAACACCATATATTTT. Its translation: CASSFKGFGAGNTIYF. This sequence joins TRBV7-6 and TRBJ1-3, with a tentative D call TRBD1 (5 bases). V lost 3 bases, J lost 2 bases, and 14 bases lay in between. The CDR3 spans 16 residues. The germline V gene has CDR1 SGHVS and CDR2 FNYEAQ.

The genes are TRBV5-1 and TRBJ2-5, with 8 bases fitting TRBD1. This CDR3 is 16 amino acids long. Germline V gene sequence: CDR1 SGHRS, CDR2 YFSETQ. The junction had 9 bases not matched to a gene; V was cut back by 0 bases and J by 5 bases. The CDR3 DNA follows: TGCGCCAGCAGCTTGGGAGGGCCAGGGGGCCTTGAGACCCAGTACTTC. This codes for CASSLGGPGGLETQYF. Full variable domain (missing parts from reference TRBV5-1 and TRBJ2-5): KAGVTQTPRYLIKTRGQQVTLSCSPISGHRSVSWYQQTPGQGLQFLFEYFSETQRNKGNFPGRFSGRQFSNSRSEMNVSTLELGDSALYLCASSLGGPGGLETQYFGPGTRLLVL.

The chain carries TRBV9 and TRBJ1-2; D perhaps matches TRBD1 (6 bases). The ends were cut back, 2 bases at V and 0 bases at J, with 20 bases in the middle. This CDR3 is 18 amino acids long. The germline V gene has CDR1 SGDLS and CDR2 YYNGEE. For the CDR3, the DNA is TGTGCCAGCAGCGTCTCGGGGGACACCTTTCTTTCTAACTATGGCTACACCTTC. Encoded protein: CASSVSGDTFLSNYGYTF.

The chain is built from TRBV6-5 and TRBJ1-3; 7 nucleotides line up with TRBD1. Germline loops: CDR1 MNHEY, CDR2 SVGAGI. The CDR3 runs to 15 residues. The junction had 2 bases not matched to a gene; V was cut back by 0 bases and J by 3 bases. The chain's CDR3 is CASSYSRGNGNTIYF. In DNA form, the CDR3 reads TGTGCCAGCAGTTACTCCAGGGGGAATGGAAACACCATATATTTT.

This sequence joins TRBV19 and TRBJ1-2, with a tentative D call TRBD1 (6 bases). Trimming removed 8 bases from V and 0 bases from J, with 22 bases in between. Looked up from germline, CDR1 is LNHDA and CDR2 is SQIVND (reference sequence). The CDR3 spans 17 residues. The CDR3 reads CASAPQGPKASNYGYTF. CDR3 nucleotide sequence: TGTGCCAGTGCGCCACAGGGACCCAAGGCGTCTAACTATGGCTACACCTTC. Complete variable domain (other parts from reference TRBV19 and TRBJ1-2): DGGITQSPKYLFRKEGQNVTLSCEQNLNHDAMYWYRQDPGQGLRLIYYSQIVNDFQKGDIAEGYSVSREKKESFPLTVTSAQKNPTAFYLCASAPQGPKASNYGYTFGSGTRLTVV.

This clone has just one count. The rearrangement uses TRBV5-8 and TRBJ1-5; a possible D gene is TRBD1 (5 bases). Germline V gene sequence: CDR1 SGHTS, CDR2 YDEGEE. Between the trimmed V and J ends, which lost 1 base and 2 bases, there was a span of 16 bases. This CDR3 spans 17 amino acids. The CDR3 here is CASSLIAGMGGNQPQHF. CDR3 nucleotide sequence: TGTGCCAGCAGCTTGATCGCAGGGATGGGGGGCAATCAGCCCCAGCATTTT.

The rearrangement links TRBV4-2 to TRBJ2-3; 10 bases map to TRBD1. CDR3 size: 18 residues. V lost 3 bases and J lost 2; bases outside the gene matches: 11. Per germline, CDR1 LGHNA and CDR2 YNFKEQ. The CDR3 loop reads CASSQGSGGQGPTDTQYF. CDR3 sequence (DNA): TGTGCCAGCAGCCAGGGCAGTGGGGGACAGGGGCCCACAGATACGCAGTATTTT.

This clone was observed a single time. The rearrangement uses TRBV2 and TRBJ2-5; D might be TRBD1 (5 bases). This CDR3 is 13 amino acids long. Germline lookup yields CDR1 SNHLY and CDR2 FYNNEI. V was clipped by 8 bases and J by 2 bases, with 12 bases between them. This chain's CDR3 is CASVSTVQETQYF. In nucleotides, the CDR3 is TGTGCCAGCGTCTCGACAGTACAAGAGACCCAGTACTTC.

The chain employs TRBV9 and TRBJ2-1; the match to TRBD2 covers 10 bases. Germline V gene data show CDR1 as SGDLS and CDR2 as YYNGEE. This CDR3 is built from 17 residues. J was trimmed by 1 base and V by 4 bases; bases with no gene match: 8. The CDR3 loop is CASSPLAGGLSYNEQFF. In nucleotides, the CDR3 is TGTGCCAGCAGCCCCTTAGCGGGGGGCCTATCCTACAATGAGCAGTTCTTC.

The chain combines TRBV7-6 with TRBJ2-2; D is perhaps TRBD2 (5 bases). Trimming took off 5 bases at V and 1 base at J, with 14 bases between the two ends. This CDR3 comprises 16 residues. Germline assignment: CDR1 SGHVS and CDR2 FNYEAQ. The chain's CDR3 is CASSPKASGNTGELFF. The DNA of the CDR3 is TGTGCCAGCAGCCCCAAAGCAAGCGGGAACACCGGGGAGCTGTTTTTT. Full variable domain (outside the CDR3, taken from reference TRBV7-6 and TRBJ2-2): GAGVSQSPRYKVTKRGQDVALRCDPISGHVSLYWYRQALGQGPEFLTYFNYEAQQDKSGLPNDRFSAERPEGSISTLTIQRTEQRDSAMYRCASSPKASGNTGELFFGEGSRLTVL.

The V and J genes are TRBV5-5 and TRBJ1-1; 8 bases match TRBD1. The germline V gene encodes CDR1 SGHKS and CDR2 YYEKEE (reference sequence). V trimming: 7 bases; J trimming: 1 base; junction bases outside the gene matches: 12. The CDR3 is 16 residues long. The CDR3 DNA sequence: TGTGCCAGCGGCGAAGCAGGGGGCCTCGGGAACACTGAAGCTTTCTTT. It translates to CASGEAGGLGNTEAFF.

The gene calls are TRBV11-3 and TRBJ2-1; the D gene is possibly TRBD2 (5 bases). CDR1 and CDR2 (germline): SGHNT, YENEEA. The CDR3 spans 13 residues. V was pared by 0 bases and J by 10 bases, with 10 bases between. The chain's CDR3 is CASSLEGTREQFF. The CDR3 bases are TGTGCCAGCAGCTTAGAGGGAACTAGAGAGCAGTTCTTC.

The chain joins TRBV15 to TRBJ2-7; D is possibly TRBD2 (8 bases). Deletions cut 7 bases from V and 0 bases from J, with 19 bases between. Germline V gene lookup returns CDR1 LNHNV and CDR2 YYDKDF (reference sequence). This CDR3 comprises 16 residues. The CDR3 is CATKPTGGDSSYEQYF. The CDR3 DNA reads as TGTGCCACCAAGCCAACGGGGGGGGACAGCTCCTACGAGCAGTACTTC.

The chain couples TRBV7-2 to TRBJ2-4; the D call may be TRBD1 or TRBD2 (5 bases each). V dropped 4 bases and J dropped 13 bases, with 11 bases sitting between them. Per the germline V gene, CDR1 is SGHTA and CDR2 is FQGNSA. CDR3 length: 11 residues. DNA of the CDR3: TGTGCCAGCAGCTCCCGGGACCTACAGTACTTC. Its protein product is CASSSRDLQYF.